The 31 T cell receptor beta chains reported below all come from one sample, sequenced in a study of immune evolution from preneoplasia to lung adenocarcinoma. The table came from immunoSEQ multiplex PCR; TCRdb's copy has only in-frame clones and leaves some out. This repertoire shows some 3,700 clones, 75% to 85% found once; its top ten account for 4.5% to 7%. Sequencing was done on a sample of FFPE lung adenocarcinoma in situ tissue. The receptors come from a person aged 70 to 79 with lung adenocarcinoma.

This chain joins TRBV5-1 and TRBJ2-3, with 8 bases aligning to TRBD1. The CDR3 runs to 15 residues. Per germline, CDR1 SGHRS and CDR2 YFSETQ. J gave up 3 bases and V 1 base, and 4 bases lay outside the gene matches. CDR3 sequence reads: CASSLSGDRTDTQYF. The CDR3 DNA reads TGCGCCAGCAGCTTGAGTGGGGACAGGACAGATACGCAGTATTTT.

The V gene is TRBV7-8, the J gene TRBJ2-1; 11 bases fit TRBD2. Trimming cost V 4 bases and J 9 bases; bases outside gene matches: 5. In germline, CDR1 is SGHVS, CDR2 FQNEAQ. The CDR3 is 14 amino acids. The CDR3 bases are TGTGCCAGCAGCTCTGGACTAGCGGGTGGTGAGCAGTTCTTC. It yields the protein CASSSGLAGGEQFF.

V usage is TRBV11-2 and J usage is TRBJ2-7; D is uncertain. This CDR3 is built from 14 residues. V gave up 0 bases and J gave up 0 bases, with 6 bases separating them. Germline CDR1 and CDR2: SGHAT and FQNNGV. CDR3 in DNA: TGTGCCAGCAGCTTAGAGCTCAACTCCTACGAGCAGTACTTC. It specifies CASSLELNSYEQYF.

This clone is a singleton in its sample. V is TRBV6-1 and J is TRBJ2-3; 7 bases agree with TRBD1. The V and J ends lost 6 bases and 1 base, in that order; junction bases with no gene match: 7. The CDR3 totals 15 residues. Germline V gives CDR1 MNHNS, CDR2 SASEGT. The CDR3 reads CASSEWGQRTDTQYF. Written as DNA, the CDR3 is TGTGCCAGCAGCGAATGGGGACAGCGCACAGATACGCAGTATTTT.

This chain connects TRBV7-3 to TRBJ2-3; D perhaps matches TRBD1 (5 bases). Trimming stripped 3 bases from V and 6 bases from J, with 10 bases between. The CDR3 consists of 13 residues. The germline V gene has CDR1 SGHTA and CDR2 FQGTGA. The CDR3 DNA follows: TGTGCCAGCAGCTTGGGGCTAGGCGATACGCAGTATTTT. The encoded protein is CASSLGLGDTQYF.

Written as DNA, the CDR3 is TGTGCCAGCAGCTTGGGTCAACCTAATGAAAAACTGTTTTTT. As protein: CASSLGQPNEKLFF. The gene calls are TRBV13 and TRBJ1-4, with D unclear. Per the germline V gene, CDR1 is PRHDT and CDR2 is FYEKMQ (reference sequence). Trimming shortened V by 3 bases and J by 3 bases, and 8 bases separated the two germline ends. The CDR3 is made up of 14 amino acids.

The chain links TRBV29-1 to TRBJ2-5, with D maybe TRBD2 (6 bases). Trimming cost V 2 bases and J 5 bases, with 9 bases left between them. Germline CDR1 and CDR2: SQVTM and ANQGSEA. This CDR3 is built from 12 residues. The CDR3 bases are TGCAGCGTTGAATACGGGAGTGAGACCCAGTACTTC. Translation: CSVEYGSETQYF.

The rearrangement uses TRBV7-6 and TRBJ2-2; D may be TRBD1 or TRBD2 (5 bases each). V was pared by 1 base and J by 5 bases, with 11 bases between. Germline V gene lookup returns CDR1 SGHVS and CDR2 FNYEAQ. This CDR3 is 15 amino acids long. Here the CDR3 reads CASSLGDPLTGELFF. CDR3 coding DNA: TGTGCCAGCAGCTTAGGGGACCCCCTAACCGGGGAGCTGTTTTTT.

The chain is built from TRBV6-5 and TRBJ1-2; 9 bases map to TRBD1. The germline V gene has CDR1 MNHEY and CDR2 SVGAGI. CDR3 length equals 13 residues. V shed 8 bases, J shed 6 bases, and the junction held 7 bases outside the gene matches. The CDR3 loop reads CASGGQGLDGYTF. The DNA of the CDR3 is TGTGCCAGCGGGGGACAGGGATTAGATGGCTACACCTTC.

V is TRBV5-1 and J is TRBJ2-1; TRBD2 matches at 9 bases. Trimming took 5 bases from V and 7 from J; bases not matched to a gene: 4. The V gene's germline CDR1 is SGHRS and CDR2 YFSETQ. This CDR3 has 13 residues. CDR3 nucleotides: TGCGCCAGCAGTGGGACTAGCCCTAATGAGCAGTTCTTC. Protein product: CASSGTSPNEQFF.

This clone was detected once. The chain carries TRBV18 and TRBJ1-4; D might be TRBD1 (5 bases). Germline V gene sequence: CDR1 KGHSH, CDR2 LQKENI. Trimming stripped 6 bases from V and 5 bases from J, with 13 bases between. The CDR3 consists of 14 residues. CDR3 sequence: CASSRDGPNEKLFF. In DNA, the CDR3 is TGTGCCAGCTCCCGGGACGGACCGAATGAAAAACTGTTTTTT.

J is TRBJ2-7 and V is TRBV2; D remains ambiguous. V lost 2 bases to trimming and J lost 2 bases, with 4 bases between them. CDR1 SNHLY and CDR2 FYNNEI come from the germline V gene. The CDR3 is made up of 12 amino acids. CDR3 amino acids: CASSERTYEQYF. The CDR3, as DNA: TGTGCCAGCAGTGAACGGACCTACGAGCAGTACTTC.

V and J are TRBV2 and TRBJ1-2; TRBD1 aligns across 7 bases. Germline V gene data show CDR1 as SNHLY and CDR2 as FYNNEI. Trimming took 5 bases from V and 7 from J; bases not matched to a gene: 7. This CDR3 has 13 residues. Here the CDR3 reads CASSLQGRGGYTF. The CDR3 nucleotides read TGTGCCAGCAGTCTACAGGGGAGAGGTGGCTACACCTTC.

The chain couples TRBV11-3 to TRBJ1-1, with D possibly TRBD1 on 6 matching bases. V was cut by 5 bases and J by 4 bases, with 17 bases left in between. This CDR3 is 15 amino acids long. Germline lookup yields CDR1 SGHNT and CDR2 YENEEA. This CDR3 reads CASSLAGGIGTEAFF. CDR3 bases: TGTGCCAGCAGCCTGGCCGGGGGCATAGGCACTGAAGCTTTCTTT.

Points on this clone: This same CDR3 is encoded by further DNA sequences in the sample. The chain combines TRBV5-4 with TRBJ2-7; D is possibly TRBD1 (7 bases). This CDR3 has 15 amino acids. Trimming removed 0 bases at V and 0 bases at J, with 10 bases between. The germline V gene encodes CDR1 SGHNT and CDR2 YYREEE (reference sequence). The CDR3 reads CASSLGRDSSYEQYF. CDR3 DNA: TGTGCCAGCAGCTTGGGGCGGGACAGCTCCTACGAGCAGTACTTC.

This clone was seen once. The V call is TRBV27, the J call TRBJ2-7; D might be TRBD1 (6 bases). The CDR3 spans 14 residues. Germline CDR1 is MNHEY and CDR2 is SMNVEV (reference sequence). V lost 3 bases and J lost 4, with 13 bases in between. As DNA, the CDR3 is TGTGCCAGCAGTTTGCACACAGGGTTGTACGAGCAGTACTTC. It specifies CASSLHTGLYEQYF.

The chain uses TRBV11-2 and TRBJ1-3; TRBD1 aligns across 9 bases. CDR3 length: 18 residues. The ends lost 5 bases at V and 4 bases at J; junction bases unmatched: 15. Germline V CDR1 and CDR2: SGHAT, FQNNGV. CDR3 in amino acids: CASSPGQGLTIPGNTIYF. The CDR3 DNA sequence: TGTGCCAGCAGCCCCGGACAGGGGTTAACAATACCCGGAAACACCATATATTTT.

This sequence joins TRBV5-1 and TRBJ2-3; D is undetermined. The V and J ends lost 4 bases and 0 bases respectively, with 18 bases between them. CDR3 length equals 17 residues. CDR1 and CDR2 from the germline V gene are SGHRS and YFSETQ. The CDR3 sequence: CASSRTVGLLSTDTQYF. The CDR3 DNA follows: TGCGCCAGCAGCAGGACGGTTGGGCTACTAAGCACAGATACGCAGTATTTT.

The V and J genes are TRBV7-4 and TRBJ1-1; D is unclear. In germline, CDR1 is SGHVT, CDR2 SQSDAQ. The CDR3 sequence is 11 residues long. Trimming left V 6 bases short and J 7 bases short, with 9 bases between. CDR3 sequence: CASSRTLEAFF. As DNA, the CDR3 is TGTGCCAGCAGTAGGACCCTTGAAGCTTTCTTT.

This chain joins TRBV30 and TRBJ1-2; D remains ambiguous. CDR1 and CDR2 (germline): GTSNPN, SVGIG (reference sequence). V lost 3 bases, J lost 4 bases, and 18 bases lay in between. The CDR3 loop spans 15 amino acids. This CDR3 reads CAWRSPGRSFYGYTF. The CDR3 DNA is TGTGCCTGGAGATCCCCGGGCCGCTCCTTCTATGGCTACACCTTC.

CDR3 bases: TGTGCCAGCAGTTACCTCCGGACAGGGGGAGCCTACGAGCAGTACTTC. This codes for CASSYLRTGGAYEQYF. The chain is built from TRBV6-5 and TRBJ2-7; 10 bases line up with TRBD1. The CDR3 is made up of 16 amino acids. The germline CDR1 and CDR2 sequences are MNHEY and SVGAGI. Trimming removed 2 bases from V and 2 bases from J; junction bases left unmatched: 6.

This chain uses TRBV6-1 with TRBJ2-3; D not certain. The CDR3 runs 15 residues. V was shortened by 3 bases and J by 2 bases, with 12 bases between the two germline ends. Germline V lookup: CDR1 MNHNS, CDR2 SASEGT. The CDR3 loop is CASSDEQRYTDTQYF. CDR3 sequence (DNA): TGTGCCAGCAGTGATGAACAGCGATACACAGATACGCAGTATTTT.

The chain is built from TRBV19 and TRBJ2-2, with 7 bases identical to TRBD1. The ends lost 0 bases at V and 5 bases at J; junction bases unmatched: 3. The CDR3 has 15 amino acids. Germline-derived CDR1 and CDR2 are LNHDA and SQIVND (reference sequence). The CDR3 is CASSIEYRGTGELFF. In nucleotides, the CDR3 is TGTGCCAGTAGTATAGAATACAGGGGAACCGGGGAGCTGTTTTTT.

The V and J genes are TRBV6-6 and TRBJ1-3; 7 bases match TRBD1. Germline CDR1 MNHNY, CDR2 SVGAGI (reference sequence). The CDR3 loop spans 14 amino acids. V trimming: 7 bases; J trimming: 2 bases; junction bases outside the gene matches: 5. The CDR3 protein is CASKLTGAGNTIYF. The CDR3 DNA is TGTGCCAGCAAACTCACAGGGGCTGGAAACACCATATATTTT.

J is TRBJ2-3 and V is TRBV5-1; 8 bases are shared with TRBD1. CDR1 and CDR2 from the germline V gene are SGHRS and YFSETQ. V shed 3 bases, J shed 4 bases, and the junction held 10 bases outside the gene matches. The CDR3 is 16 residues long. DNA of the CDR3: TGCGCCAGCAGCTGGACCCGTGGGACAGGTTCAGATACGCAGTATTTT. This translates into CASSWTRGTGSDTQYF.

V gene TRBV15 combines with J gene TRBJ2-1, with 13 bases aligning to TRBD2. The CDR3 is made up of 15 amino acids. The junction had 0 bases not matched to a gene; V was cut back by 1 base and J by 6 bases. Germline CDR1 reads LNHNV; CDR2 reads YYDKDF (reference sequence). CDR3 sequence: CATSRGTSGSNEQFF. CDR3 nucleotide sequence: TGTGCCACCAGCAGAGGGACTAGCGGGAGCAATGAGCAGTTCTTC.

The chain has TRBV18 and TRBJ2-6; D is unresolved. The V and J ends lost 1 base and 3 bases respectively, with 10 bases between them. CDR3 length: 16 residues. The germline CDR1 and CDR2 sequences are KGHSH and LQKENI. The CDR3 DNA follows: TGTGCCAGCTCACCACTTATTGGGGTTGGGGCCAACGTCCTGACTTTC. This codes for CASSPLIGVGANVLTF.

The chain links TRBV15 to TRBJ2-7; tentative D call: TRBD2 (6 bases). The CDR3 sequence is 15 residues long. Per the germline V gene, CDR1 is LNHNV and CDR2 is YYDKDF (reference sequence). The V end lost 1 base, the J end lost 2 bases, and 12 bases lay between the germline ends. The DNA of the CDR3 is TGTGCCACCAGCAGAGTGCGACTAGACGCCTACGAGCAGTACTTC. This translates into CATSRVRLDAYEQYF.

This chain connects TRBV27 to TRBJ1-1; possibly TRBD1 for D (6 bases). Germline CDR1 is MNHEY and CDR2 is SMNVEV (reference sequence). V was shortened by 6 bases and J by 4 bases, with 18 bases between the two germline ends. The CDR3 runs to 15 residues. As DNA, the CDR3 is TGTGCCAGCAGGAGGGGAACAGGGCCAACCACTGAAGCTTTCTTT. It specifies CASRRGTGPTTEAFF.

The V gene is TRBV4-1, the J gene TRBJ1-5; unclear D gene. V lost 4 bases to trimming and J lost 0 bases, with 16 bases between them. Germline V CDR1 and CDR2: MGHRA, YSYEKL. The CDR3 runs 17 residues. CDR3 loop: CASSLTGLAFSNQPQHF. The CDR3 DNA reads TGCGCCAGCAGCCTTACCGGGCTCGCGTTTAGCAATCAGCCCCAGCATTTT.

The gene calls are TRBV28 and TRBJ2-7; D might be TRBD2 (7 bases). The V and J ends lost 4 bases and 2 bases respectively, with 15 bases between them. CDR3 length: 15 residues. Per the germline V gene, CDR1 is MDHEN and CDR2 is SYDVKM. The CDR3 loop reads CASSYRGGEPYEQYF. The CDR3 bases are TGTGCCAGCAGTTACCGAGGGGGGGAACCCTACGAGCAGTACTTC. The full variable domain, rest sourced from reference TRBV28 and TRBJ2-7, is DVKVTQSSRYLVKRTGEKVFLECVQDMDHENMFWYRQDPGLGLRLIYFSYDVKMKEKGDIPEGYSVSREKKERFSLILESASTNQTSMYLCASSYRGGEPYEQYFGPGTRLTVT.